This T cell receptor (beta chain) was identified during a study of blood T cell repertoires in COVID-19. Trimming pared 6 bases from V and 8 bases from J, leaving 13 bases between. CDR3 length equals 12 residues. Germline CDR1 MDHEN, CDR2 SYDVKM. Clones were read by immunoSEQ multiplex PCR, and TCRdb kept only the in-frame ones, dropping some. The data contain about 110,000 clones, approximately 62% of them seen just once; the ten biggest clones take up about 6%. This TCR was sampled from a man at least 80 years old with acute or convalescent COVID-19. The source material was peripheral blood. The rearrangement links TRBV28 to TRBJ1-2; D is unresolved. The CDR3 nucleotides are TGTGCCAGCAGGCTGGCGGGAGGCGGCTACACCTTC. This translates into CASRLAGGGYTF.